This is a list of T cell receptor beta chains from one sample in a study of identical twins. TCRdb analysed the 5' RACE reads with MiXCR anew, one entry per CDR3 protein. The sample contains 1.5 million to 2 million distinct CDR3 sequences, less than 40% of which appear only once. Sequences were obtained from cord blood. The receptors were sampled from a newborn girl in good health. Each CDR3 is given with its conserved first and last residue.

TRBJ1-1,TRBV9,CASSVAGQGTEAFF
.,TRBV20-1,CSVPESRTSTEQYF
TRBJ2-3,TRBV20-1,CSATKGCSTDTQYF
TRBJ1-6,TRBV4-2,CASSQDRNLAVNSPLHF
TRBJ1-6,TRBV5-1,CASSLYGRKPRGSSPLHF
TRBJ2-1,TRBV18,CASSPLSPDLAGYYNEQFF
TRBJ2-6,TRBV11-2,CASSLGWGSSGANVLTF
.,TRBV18,CASSPLAEGVSEQYF
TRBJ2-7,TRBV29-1,CSVGSGSYEQYF
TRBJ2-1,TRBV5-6,CASTSGGSSYNEQFF
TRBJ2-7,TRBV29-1,CSVLNPDRPTYEQYF
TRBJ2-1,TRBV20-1,CSARGGQRFSYNEQFF
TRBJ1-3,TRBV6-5,CASSRSDSGNTIYF
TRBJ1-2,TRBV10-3,CAISESPTGVKANYGYTF
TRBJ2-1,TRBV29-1,CSAVGSDYPYNEQFF
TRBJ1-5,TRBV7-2,CASSLARGIHQPQHF
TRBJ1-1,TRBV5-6,CASRYRGRSEAFF
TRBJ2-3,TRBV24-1,CATSDRVGGPKDTQYF
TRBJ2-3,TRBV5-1,CASSLDGSRTDTQYF
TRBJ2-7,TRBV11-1,CASSPVTANTYEQYF
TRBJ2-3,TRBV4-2,CASSLKSLAGGPDTQYF
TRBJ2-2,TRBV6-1,CASSELGGGSTGELFF
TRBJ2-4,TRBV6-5,CASSSTDRDIQYF
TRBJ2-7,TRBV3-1,CASSQRSYEQYF
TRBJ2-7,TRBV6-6,CASSYYSPTSGYYEQYF
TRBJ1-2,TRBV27,CASSPRGGGGYTF
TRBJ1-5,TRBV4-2,CASSQVGGYQPQHF
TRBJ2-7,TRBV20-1,CSASLRDRGDYEQYF
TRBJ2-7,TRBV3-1,CASSQGPKTYEQYF